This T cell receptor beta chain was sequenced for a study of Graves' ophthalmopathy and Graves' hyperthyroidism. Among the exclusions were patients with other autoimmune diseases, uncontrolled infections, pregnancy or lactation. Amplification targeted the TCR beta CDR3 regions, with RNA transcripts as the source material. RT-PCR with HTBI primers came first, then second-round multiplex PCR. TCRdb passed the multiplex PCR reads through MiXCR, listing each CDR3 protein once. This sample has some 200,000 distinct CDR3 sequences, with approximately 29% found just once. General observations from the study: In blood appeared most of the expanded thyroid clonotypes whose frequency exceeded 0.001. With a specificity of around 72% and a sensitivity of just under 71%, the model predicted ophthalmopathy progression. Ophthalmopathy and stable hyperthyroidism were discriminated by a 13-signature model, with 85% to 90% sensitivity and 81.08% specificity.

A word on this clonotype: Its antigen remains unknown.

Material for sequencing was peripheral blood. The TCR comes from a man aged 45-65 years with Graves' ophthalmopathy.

The CDR3 loop is CASRLISQGFNYGYTF. The DNA of the CDR3 is TGTGCCAGCAGACTCATATCCCAGGGGTTTAACTATGGCTACACCTTC. This chain connects TRBV11-2 to TRBJ1-2, with a weak D call TRBD1 (6 bases). Germline V gene sequence: CDR1 SGHAT, CDR2 FQNNGV. The CDR3 has 16 amino acids. Trimming removed 6 bases from V and 1 base from J, with 18 bases in between.